What follows describes a single TCR beta chain. In the authors' workflow: Amplification of reference gene primers provided the estimated nucleated cell counts. Sequencing was performed with immunoSEQ multiplex PCR; in TCRdb, only in-frame clones are kept and a portion is missing. V, J and clone size are those of that table, while D and trimming were read from the DNA. The table includes approximately 100,000 clones, approximately 93% detected once. The data were obtained in a study of blood T cell repertoires in COVID-19. Study-level background: The study drew acute and convalescent COVID-19 samples from the United States, Italy and Spain.

The CDR3 consists of 14 residues. Germline V gene data show CDR1 as SGHNT and CDR2 as YENEEA. V shed 1 base, J shed 5 bases, and the junction held 2 bases outside the gene matches. The sequenced sample consisted of peripheral blood. The chain uses TRBV11-3 and TRBJ2-1; 7 bases map to TRBD1. This receptor was obtained from a man between 60 and 75 years old with acute or convalescent COVID-19. Here the CDR3 reads CASSLGQGNNEQFF. The CDR3 coding sequence is TGTGCCAGCAGCTTAGGACAGGGTAACAATGAGCAGTTCTTC.